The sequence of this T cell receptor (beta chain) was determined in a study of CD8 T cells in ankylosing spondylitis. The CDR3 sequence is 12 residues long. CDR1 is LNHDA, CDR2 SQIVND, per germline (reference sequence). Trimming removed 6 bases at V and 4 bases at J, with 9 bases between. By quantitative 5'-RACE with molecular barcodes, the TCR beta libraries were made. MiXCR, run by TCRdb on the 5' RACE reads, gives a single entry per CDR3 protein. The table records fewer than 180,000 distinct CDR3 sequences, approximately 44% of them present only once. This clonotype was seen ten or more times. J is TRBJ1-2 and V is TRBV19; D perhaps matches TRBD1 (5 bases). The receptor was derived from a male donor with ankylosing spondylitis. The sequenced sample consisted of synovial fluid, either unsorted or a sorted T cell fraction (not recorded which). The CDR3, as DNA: TGTGCCAGTAGGGGGGACGGCTATGGCTACACCTTC. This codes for CASRGDGYGYTF. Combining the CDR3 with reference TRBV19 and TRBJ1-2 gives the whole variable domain DGGITQSPKYLFRKEGQNVTLSCEQNLNHDAMYWYRQDPGQGLRLIYYSQIVNDFQKGDIAEGYSVSREKKESFPLTVTSAQKNPTAFYLCASRGDGYGYTFGSGTRLTVV.